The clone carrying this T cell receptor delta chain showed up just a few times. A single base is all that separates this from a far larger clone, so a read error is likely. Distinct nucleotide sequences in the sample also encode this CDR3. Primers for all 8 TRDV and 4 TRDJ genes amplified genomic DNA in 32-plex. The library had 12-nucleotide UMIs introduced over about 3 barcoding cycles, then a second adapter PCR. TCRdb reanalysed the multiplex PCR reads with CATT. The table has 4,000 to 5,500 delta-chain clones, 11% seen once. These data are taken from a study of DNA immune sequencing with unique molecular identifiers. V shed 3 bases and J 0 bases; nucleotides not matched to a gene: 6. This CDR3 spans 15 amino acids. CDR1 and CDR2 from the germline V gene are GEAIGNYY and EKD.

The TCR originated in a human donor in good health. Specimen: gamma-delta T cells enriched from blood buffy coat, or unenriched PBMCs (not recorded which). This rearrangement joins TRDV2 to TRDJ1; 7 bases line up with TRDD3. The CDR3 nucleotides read TGTGCCTGTGACCTACTGGGGACGGACACCGATAAACTCATCTTT. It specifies CACDLLGTDTDKLIF.